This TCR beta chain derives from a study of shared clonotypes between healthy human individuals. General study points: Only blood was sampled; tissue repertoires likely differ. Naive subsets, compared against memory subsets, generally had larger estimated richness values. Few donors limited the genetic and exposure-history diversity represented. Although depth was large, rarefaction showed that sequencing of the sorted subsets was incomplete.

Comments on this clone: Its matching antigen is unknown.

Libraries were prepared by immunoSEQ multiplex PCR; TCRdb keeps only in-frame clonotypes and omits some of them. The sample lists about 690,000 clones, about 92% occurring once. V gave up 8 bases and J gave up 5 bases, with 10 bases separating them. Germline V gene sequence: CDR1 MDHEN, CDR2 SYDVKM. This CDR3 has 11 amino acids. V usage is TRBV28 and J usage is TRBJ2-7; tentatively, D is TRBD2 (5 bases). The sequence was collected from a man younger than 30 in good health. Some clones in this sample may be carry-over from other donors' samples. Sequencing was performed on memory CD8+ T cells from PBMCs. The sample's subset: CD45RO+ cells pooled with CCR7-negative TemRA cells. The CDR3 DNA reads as TGTGCCAGCTCGTCGGAGGACGAGCAGTACTTC. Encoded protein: CASSSEDEQYF.